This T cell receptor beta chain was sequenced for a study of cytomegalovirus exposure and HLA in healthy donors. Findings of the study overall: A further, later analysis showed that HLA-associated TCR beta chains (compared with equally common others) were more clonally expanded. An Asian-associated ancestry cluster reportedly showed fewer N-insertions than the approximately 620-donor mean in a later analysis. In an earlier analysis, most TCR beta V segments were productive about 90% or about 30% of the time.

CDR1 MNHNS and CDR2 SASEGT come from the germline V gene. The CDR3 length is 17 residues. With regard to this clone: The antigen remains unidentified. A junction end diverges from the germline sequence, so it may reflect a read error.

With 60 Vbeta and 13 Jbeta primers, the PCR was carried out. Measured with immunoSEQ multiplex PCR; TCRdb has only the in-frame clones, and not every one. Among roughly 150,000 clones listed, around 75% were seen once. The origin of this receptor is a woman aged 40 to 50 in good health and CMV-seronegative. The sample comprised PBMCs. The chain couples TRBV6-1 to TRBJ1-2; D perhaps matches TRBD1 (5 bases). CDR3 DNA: TGTGCCAGCAGTGGATCCAGGGAAGATGTGGGCAACTATGGCCACACCTTC. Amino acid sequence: CASSGSREDVGNYGHTF.